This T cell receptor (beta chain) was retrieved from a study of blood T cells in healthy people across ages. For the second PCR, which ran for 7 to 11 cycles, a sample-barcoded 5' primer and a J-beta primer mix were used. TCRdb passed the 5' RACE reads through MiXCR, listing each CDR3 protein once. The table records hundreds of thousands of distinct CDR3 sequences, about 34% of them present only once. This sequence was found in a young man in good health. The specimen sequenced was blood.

CDR3 in amino acids: CASSHDRFPYEQYF. Written as DNA, the CDR3 is TGTGCCAGCAGCCACGACAGGTTCCCCTACGAGCAGTACTTC. The genes are TRBV6-2 or TRBV6-3 and TRBJ2-7; TRBD1 is a possible D gene (6 bases). The CDR3 spans 14 residues. CDR1 is MNHEY, CDR2 SVGEGT, per germline. V lost 6 bases and J lost 2, with 14 bases in between.